This T cell receptor beta chain was sequenced in a study of shared clonotypes between healthy human individuals. Trimming took 0 bases from V and 8 from J, leaving 16 bases between them. CDR3 length equals 14 residues. Germline CDR1 reads GTSNPN; CDR2 reads SVGIG (reference sequence). Profiled with immunoSEQ multiplex PCR; TCRdb holds only in-frame clones, not every one. The sample holds 2.5 million or so clones, approximately 92% seen once. This chain joins TRBV30 and TRBJ1-2; possibly TRBD1 for D (5 bases). This receptor was obtained from a man younger than 30 in good health. The sequencing input was naive CD4+ T cells sorted from blood. Subset of the sample: CD45RA+ positively selected. CDR3 nucleotides: TGTGCCTGGAGTGTACGAAGGGGCGGGGAGGGCTACACCTTC. Amino acids: CAWSVRRGGEGYTF.